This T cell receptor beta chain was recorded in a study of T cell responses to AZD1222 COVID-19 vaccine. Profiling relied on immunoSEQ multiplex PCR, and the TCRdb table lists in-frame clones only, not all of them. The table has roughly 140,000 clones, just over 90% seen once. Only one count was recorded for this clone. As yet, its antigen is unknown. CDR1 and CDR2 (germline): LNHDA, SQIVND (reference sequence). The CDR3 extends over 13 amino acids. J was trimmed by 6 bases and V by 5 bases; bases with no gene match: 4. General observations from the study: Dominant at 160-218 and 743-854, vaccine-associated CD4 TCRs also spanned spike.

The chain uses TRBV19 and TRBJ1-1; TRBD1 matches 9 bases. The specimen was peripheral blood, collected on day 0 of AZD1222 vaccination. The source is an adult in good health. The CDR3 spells CASSPQGAPEAFF. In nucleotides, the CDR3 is TGTGCCAGTAGTCCACAGGGGGCACCTGAAGCTTTCTTT.